Each of the 29 T cell receptor beta chains below was sequenced from the same sample in a study of blood T cell repertoires in COVID-19. Generated by immunoSEQ multiplex PCR, the TCRdb table keeps only in-frame clones and is missing some. The data contain 180,000 or so clones, about 88% of them singletons. The sample consisted of peripheral blood. The receptors were gathered from a man between 18 and 35 years old with acute or convalescent COVID-19.

Here the CDR3 reads CSVVWGGTAFGQFF. CDR3 DNA sequence: TGCAGCGTTGTTTGGGGTGGGACAGCTTTTGGGCAGTTCTTC. The chain combines TRBV29-1 with TRBJ2-1; 7 positions agree with TRBD1. Germline CDR1 SQVTM, CDR2 ANQGSEA. The CDR3 loop spans 14 amino acids. Losses at the gene ends were 4 bases for V and 12 bases for J; bases not matched to a gene: 15.

V gene TRBV7-6 combines with J gene TRBJ2-3; 9 nucleotides align to TRBD2. Germline lookup yields CDR1 SGHVS and CDR2 FNYEAQ. Losses at the gene ends were 2 bases for V and 5 bases for J; bases not matched to a gene: 8. There are 16 residues in the CDR3. CDR3 residues: CASSLSAGGRGDTQYF. CDR3 DNA sequence: TGTGCCAGCAGCTTATCAGCGGGGGGCCGCGGAGATACGCAGTATTTT.

This clone was picked up one time. The rearrangement joins TRBV6-6 to TRBJ1-1; TRBD1 matches at 7 bases. J was trimmed by 11 bases and V by 2 bases; bases with no gene match: 11. This CDR3 contains 14 residues. Germline V CDR1 and CDR2: MNHNY, SVGAGI (reference sequence). Written as DNA, the CDR3 is TGTGCCAGCAGTTACACCGGGACAGCGATTCGGGCTTTCTTT. It codes for CASSYTGTAIRAFF.

This chain links TRBV10-3 with TRBJ1-6, with 10 bases fitting TRBD1. The CDR3 is made up of 15 amino acids. Trimming at V came to 6 bases and at J to 10 bases, leaving 9 bases not matched to a gene. From germline, CDR1 is ENHRY and CDR2 SYGVKD. The CDR3 DNA follows: TGTGCCATCAGATCCGGGACAGGGGACCGGTCACCCCTCCACTTT. Its protein product is CAIRSGTGDRSPLHF.

The chain recombines TRBV6-6 with TRBJ2-3; 10 bases fit TRBD2. CDR1 MNHNY and CDR2 SVGAGI come from the germline V gene (reference sequence). V lost 2 bases to trimming and J lost 1 base; unmatched junction nucleotides: 0. This CDR3 has 15 amino acids. CDR3 protein: CASSYLAGGTDTQYF. The CDR3 DNA sequence: TGTGCCAGCAGTTACCTAGCGGGGGGCACAGATACGCAGTATTTT.

This clone occurred once. This chain connects TRBV28 to TRBJ1-1; D gene ambiguous. This CDR3 has 15 residues. V shed 5 bases and J shed 3 bases, with 16 bases lying between them. CDR1 and CDR2 from the germline V gene are MDHEN and SYDVKM. CDR3 DNA sequence: TGTGCCAGCAGTCAGCCGGGAAATGTGGACACTGAAGCTTTCTTT. Amino acids: CASSQPGNVDTEAFF.

This rearrangement joins TRBV3-1 (or the pseudogene TRBV3-2) to TRBJ2-7, with 9 bases lining up with TRBD2. The V gene end was trimmed by 6 bases and the J gene end by 4 bases; junction bases not matched to a gene: 10. The CDR3 loop spans 15 amino acids. Germline V gene sequence: CDR1 LGHDT, CDR2 YNNKEL (reference sequence). In nucleotides, the CDR3 is TGTGCCAGCAGTCACTCGGGGACTAGCTATTACGAGCAGTACGTC. It yields the protein CASSHSGTSYYEQYV.

V and J are TRBV29-1 and TRBJ1-4; the D is unclear. Germline V gives CDR1 SQVTM, CDR2 ANQGSEA. Trimming took off 1 base at V and 8 bases at J, with 11 bases between the two ends. This CDR3 is built from 13 residues. CDR3 DNA sequence: TGCAGCGTTGAAGCCTCGGGGAACGAAAAACTGTTTTTT. Protein product: CSVEASGNEKLFF.

This chain joins TRBV3-1 (or the pseudogene TRBV3-2) and TRBJ1-5; perhaps TRBD1 as D (6 bases). The CDR3 contains 14 residues. Germline V gene sequence: CDR1 LGHDT, CDR2 YNNKEL (reference sequence). Trimming cost V 5 bases and J 2 bases, with 10 bases left between them. This chain's CDR3 is CASSSQGGNQPQHF. CDR3 DNA: TGTGCCAGCAGCTCACAGGGTGGCAATCAGCCCCAGCATTTT.

As to this clone: Other DNA sequences from this sample encode an identical CDR3 as well. The rearrangement uses TRBV30 and TRBJ1-2; D gene unclear. V was trimmed by 0 bases and J by 4 bases, leaving 9 bases between them. CDR3 length: 13 amino acids. Per germline, CDR1 GTSNPN and CDR2 SVGIG (reference sequence). CDR3 bases: TGTGCCTGGAGTGTGGGTCAGGCCTATGGCTACACCTTC. Translation gives CAWSVGQAYGYTF. Filled out from reference TRBV30 and TRBJ1-2, the complete variable domain reads SQTIHQWPATLVQPVGSPLSLECTVEGTSNPNLYWYRQAAGRGLQLLFYSVGIGQISSEVPQNLSASRPQDRQFILSSKKLLLSDSGFYLCAWSVGQAYGYTFGSGTRLTVV.

This clone was observed a few times. The gene calls are TRBV30 and TRBJ1-1; TRBD1 agrees at 7 bases. With V trimmed by 2 bases and J by 1 base, 10 bases remained unmatched. The CDR3 has 16 amino acids. CDR1 and CDR2 (germline): GTSNPN, SVGIG (reference sequence). The CDR3 DNA reads as TGTGCCTGGAGTTTACTAGGGGGCGCCTCGAACACTGAAGCTTTCTTT. Translated: CAWSLLGGASNTEAFF.

V is TRBV19 and J is TRBJ1-6, with D perhaps TRBD1 (6 bases). Germline loops: CDR1 LNHDA, CDR2 SQIVND (reference sequence). The CDR3 sequence is 15 residues long. Trimming pared 3 bases from V and 10 bases from J, leaving 16 bases between. The CDR3 loop reads CASSIRQAMESPLHF. CDR3 nucleotide sequence: TGTGCCAGTAGTATCCGACAGGCGATGGAGTCACCCCTCCACTTT.

This clone was seen a single time. V is TRBV10-3 and J is TRBJ2-1, with TRBD2 matching over 10 bases. CDR1 ENHRY and CDR2 SYGVKD come from the germline V gene. V shed 6 bases and J 7 bases; nucleotides not matched to a gene: 12. This CDR3 has 16 amino acids. CDR3: CAIRGRGSGGRNEQFF. The CDR3 nucleotides are TGTGCCATCAGAGGGCGAGGTAGCGGGGGGAGAAATGAGCAGTTCTTC.

The rearrangement joins TRBV9 to TRBJ2-1; 11 positions match TRBD2. The CDR3 contains 14 residues. Germline assignment: CDR1 SGDLS and CDR2 YYNGEE. The junction had 7 bases not matched to a gene; V was cut back by 2 bases and J by 12 bases. For the CDR3, the DNA is TGTGCCAGCAGCGTTGGACTAGCGGGTTCGGGGCAGTTCTTC. Translation gives CASSVGLAGSGQFF.

The chain is built from TRBV4-1 and TRBJ2-1; 10 positions agree with TRBD2. From germline, CDR1 is MGHRA and CDR2 YSYEKL. With 1 base clipped from V and 0 bases from J, the junction kept 6 bases outside the gene matches. This CDR3 has 18 residues. The CDR3 loop reads CASSQGSGGADSYNEQFF. DNA of the CDR3: TGCGCCAGCAGCCAAGGAAGCGGGGGGGCAGACTCCTACAATGAGCAGTTCTTC.

This clone was found a few times. V usage is TRBV19 and J usage is TRBJ1-2, with 8 positions matching TRBD1. The ends lost 3 bases at V and 7 bases at J; junction bases unmatched: 4. CDR1 is LNHDA, CDR2 SQIVND, per germline (reference sequence). The CDR3 totals 13 residues. The CDR3 nucleotides read TGTGCCAGTAGTATGGGGACAGGTGCTGGCTACACCTTC. Translating gives CASSMGTGAGYTF.

This chain connects TRBV7-2 to TRBJ1-6; no definite D call. The germline V and J ends were trimmed by 5 bases and 2 bases, with 13 bases remaining between them. The length of the CDR3 is 16 residues. Germline CDR1 is SGHTA and CDR2 is FQGNSA. This CDR3 reads CASSPGSGTYNSPLHF. CDR3 DNA sequence: TGTGCCAGCAGCCCCGGTTCGGGTACCTATAATTCACCCCTCCACTTT.

This chain links TRBV7-3 with TRBJ2-4; D is uncertain. The CDR3 runs 17 residues. Trimming removed 3 bases at V and 0 bases at J, with 15 bases between. From germline, CDR1 is SGHTA and CDR2 FQGTGA. The CDR3 region is CASSLRPPSGAKNIQYF. The DNA for the CDR3 is TGTGCCAGCAGCTTGAGACCGCCCTCGGGAGCCAAAAACATTCAGTACTTC.

The genes are TRBV4-1 and TRBJ2-7; 9 bases are shared with TRBD1. Germline lookup yields CDR1 MGHRA and CDR2 YSYEKL. V gave up 0 bases and J gave up 3 bases; unmatched junction bases: 3. This CDR3 region has 15 residues. CDR3: CASSQDLGQGYEQYF. Written as DNA, the CDR3 is TGCGCCAGCAGCCAAGATCTGGGACAGGGCTACGAGCAGTACTTC.

This clone was counted only a few times. V usage is TRBV29-1 and J usage is TRBJ2-1, with D possibly being TRBD2 (6 bases). V was pared by 4 bases and J by 4 bases, with 8 bases between. The CDR3 covers 12 residues. The germline CDR1 and CDR2 sequences are SQVTM and ANQGSEA. CDR3: CSVGGVYNEQFF. The CDR3 coding sequence is TGCAGCGTTGGCGGGGTTTACAATGAGCAGTTCTTC.

The rearrangement joins TRBV5-5 to TRBJ1-2; possibly TRBD1 for D (6 bases). The CDR3 is 15 residues long. Germline lookup yields CDR1 SGHKS and CDR2 YYEKEE (reference sequence). Trimming stripped 4 bases from V and 4 bases from J, with 17 bases between. The CDR3 loop is CASSLSGDTVYGYTF. CDR3 coding DNA: TGTGCCAGCAGCCTTAGCGGGGACACCGTCTATGGCTACACCTTC.

The chain is built from TRBV28 and TRBJ1-2; tentatively, D is TRBD1 (5 bases). The CDR3 is 14 residues long. The germline gives CDR1 MDHEN, CDR2 SYDVKM. Between the trimmed V and J ends, which lost 3 bases and 3 bases, there was a span of 11 bases. The CDR3 nucleotides read TGTGCCAGCAGTTTGGGCAGGGTCGACTATGGCTACACCTTC. Translated, it gives CASSLGRVDYGYTF.

The gene calls are TRBV18 and TRBJ2-7; 8 bases agree with TRBD1. CDR1 and CDR2 from the germline V gene are KGHSH and LQKENI. This CDR3 spans 14 amino acids. V was clipped by 3 bases and J by 3 bases; unmatched bases: 4. CDR3 sequence: CASSPGQVDYEQYF. CDR3 bases: TGTGCCAGCTCACCGGGACAGGTAGACTACGAGCAGTACTTC. The full variable domain, in which reference TRBV18 and TRBJ2-7 provide the parts outside the CDR3, is NAGVMQNPRHLVRRRGQEARLRCSPMKGHSHVYWYRQLPEEGLKFMVYLQKENIIDESGMPKERFSAEFPKEGPSILRIQQVVRGDSAAYFCASSPGQVDYEQYFGPGTRLTVT.

This clone was found once. The V gene is TRBV19, the J gene TRBJ1-6; D may be TRBD1 (6 bases). This CDR3 has 18 amino acids. Germline V gives CDR1 LNHDA, CDR2 SQIVND (reference sequence). V was clipped by 6 bases and J by 6 bases, with 24 bases between them. The CDR3 sequence: CASSSDGAGALANSPLHF. The CDR3 nucleotides read TGTGCCAGTAGCTCAGACGGGGCAGGGGCCCTTGCTAATTCACCCCTCCACTTT.

The chain links TRBV19 to TRBJ2-1, with 12 bases aligning to TRBD2. The germline V gene encodes CDR1 LNHDA and CDR2 SQIVND (reference sequence). V trimming: 5 bases; J trimming: 6 bases; junction bases outside the gene matches: 2. The CDR3 totals 14 residues. Written as DNA, the CDR3 is TGTGCCAGTAGTTCTAGCGGGGGGGCCAATGAGCAGTTCTTC. Translating it yields CASSSSGGANEQFF.

This clone was recorded once. The gene calls are TRBV29-1 and TRBJ2-1; a weak D match, TRBD1 (6 bases). The CDR3 totals 13 residues. Germline lookup yields CDR1 SQVTM and CDR2 ANQGSEA. The V gene lost 1 base and the J gene lost 4 bases, with 8 bases spanning the gap. The CDR3 reads CSVEGDKYNEQFF. In DNA, the CDR3 is TGCAGCGTTGAAGGGGACAAGTACAATGAGCAGTTCTTC.

In regard to this clone: Without the conserved terminal phenylalanine or tryptophan, this CDR3 likely stems from a read error. No DNA is shown, since the ends of the CDR3 on it are uncertain; the CDR3 is the one TCRdb lists. This rearrangement joins TRBV28 to TRBJ1-1; TRBD1, the table's D call, was not compared with the DNA. Ends included, the CDR3 has 13 residues. The V gene's germline CDR1 is MDHEN and CDR2 SYDVKM. The CDR3: CASSLAGTGSLNS.

This clone was detected once. The chain employs TRBV7-9 and TRBJ1-1; no reliable D call. Germline CDR1 is SEHNR and CDR2 is FQNEAQ (reference sequence). V lost 1 base to trimming and J lost 1 base, with 10 bases between them. There are 15 residues in the CDR3. CDR3 sequence: CASSLVTPQNTEAFF. The CDR3 region has the DNA TGTGCCAGCAGCTTAGTGACACCGCAGAACACTGAAGCTTTCTTT.

The CDR3 reads CASSMWTGDTGELFF. The CDR3 DNA follows: TGTGCCAGTAGTATGTGGACAGGGGACACCGGGGAGCTGTTTTTT. The genes are TRBV19 and TRBJ2-2, with 9 nucleotides matching TRBD1. CDR3 size: 15 residues. V gave up 3 bases and J gave up 3 bases; unmatched junction bases: 2. Germline assignment: CDR1 LNHDA and CDR2 SQIVND (reference sequence).